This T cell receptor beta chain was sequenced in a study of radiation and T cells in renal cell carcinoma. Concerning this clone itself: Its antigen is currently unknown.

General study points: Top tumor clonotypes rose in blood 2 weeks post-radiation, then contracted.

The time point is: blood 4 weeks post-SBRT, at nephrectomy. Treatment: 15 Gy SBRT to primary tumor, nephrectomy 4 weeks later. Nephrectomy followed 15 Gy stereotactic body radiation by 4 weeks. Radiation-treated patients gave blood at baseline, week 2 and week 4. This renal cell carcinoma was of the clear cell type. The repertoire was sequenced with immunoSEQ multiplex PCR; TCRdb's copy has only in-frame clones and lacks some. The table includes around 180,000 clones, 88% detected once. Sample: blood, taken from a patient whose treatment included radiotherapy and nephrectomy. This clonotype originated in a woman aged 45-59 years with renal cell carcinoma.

This CDR3 reads CASRRQDNQPQHF. For the CDR3, the DNA is TGTGCCAGCAGGCGGCAAGACAATCAGCCCCAGCATTTT. J is TRBJ1-5 and V is TRBV2; no reliable D call. Germline CDR1 SNHLY, CDR2 FYNNEI. The CDR3 loop spans 13 amino acids. Deletions cut 6 bases from V and 3 bases from J, with 9 bases between. Filled out from reference TRBV2 and TRBJ1-5, the complete variable domain reads EPEVTQTPSHQVTQMGQEVILRCVPISNHLYFYWYRQILGQKVEFLVSFYNNEISEKSEIFDDQFSVERPDGSNFTLKIRSTKLEDSAMYFCASRRQDNQPQHFGDGTRLSIL.